The 14 T cell receptor beta chains below all came from one sample that was sequenced in a study of T-cell reconstitution after alpha-beta-depleted transplantation in children. Unique molecular identifiers were incorporated during preparation of the TCRbeta library. From the PCR reads, TCRdb called clonotypes with MiXCR, one entry per CDR3 protein. Found here are some 390,000 distinct CDR3 sequences, roughly 21% of them singletons; the top ten hold less than 4.5%. The source was PBMCs from the stem cell graft donor, collected from the stem cell graft. These receptors all come from a human donor who donated a stem cell graft to a child with acute myeloid leukemia.

The table lists this clonotype with a few counts. The V gene is TRBV5-1, the J gene TRBJ2-7, with D maybe TRBD1 (5 bases). The germline CDR1 and CDR2 sequences are SGHRS and YFSETQ. The CDR3 is made up of 14 amino acids. Trimming shortened V by 0 bases and J by 2 bases, and 9 bases separated the two germline ends. The CDR3 bases are TGCGCCAGCAGCTTGGAGGGGCTCCCCTACGAGCAGTACTTC. This encodes CASSLEGLPYEQYF.

J is TRBJ2-7 and V is TRBV4-2, with D possibly called TRBD1 or TRBD2 (5 bases each). This CDR3 has 15 amino acids. Trimming cost V 0 bases and J 3 bases, with 12 bases left between them. Germline lookup yields CDR1 LGHNA and CDR2 YNFKEQ. As DNA, the CDR3 is TGTGCCAGCAGCCAAGATAAAAGCGGACACTACGAGCAGTACTTC. As protein: CASSQDKSGHYEQYF.

This chain connects TRBV5-1 to TRBJ2-7; D may match TRBD1 or TRBD2 (5 bases each). CDR1 SGHRS and CDR2 YFSETQ come from the germline V gene. V dropped 0 bases and J dropped 5 bases, with 12 bases sitting between them. This CDR3 is built from 14 residues. Written as DNA, the CDR3 is TGCGCCAGCAGCTTGGCCGGGGCTCAGGACGAGCAGTACTTC. Translation gives CASSLAGAQDEQYF.

The J gene is TRBJ1-1, the V gene TRBV20-1; tentatively, D is TRBD1 (5 bases). The CDR3 has 15 residues. The germline CDR1 and CDR2 sequences are DFQATT and SNEGSKA (reference sequence). Between the trimmed V and J ends, which lost 0 bases and 0 bases, there was a span of 11 bases. The CDR3 sequence: CSAREEGRVNTEAFF. The DNA of the CDR3 is TGCAGTGCTAGAGAAGAGGGCAGGGTGAACACTGAAGCTTTCTTT.

This clonotype was detected only a few times. The rearrangement links TRBV12-3 or TRBV12-4 to TRBJ2-2; TRBD2 is a possible D gene (7 bases). Trimming cost V 6 bases and J 1 base, with 15 bases left between them. This CDR3 is built from 16 residues. The DNA of the CDR3 is TGTGCCAGCAGCCCCCGGGGGGCGCTGAACACCGGGGAGCTGTTTTTT. Translation: CASSPRGALNTGELFF.

This chain joins TRBV5-1 and TRBJ2-2; TRBD2 aligns across 12 bases. V was pared by 0 bases and J by 6 bases, with 6 bases of the junction left unmatched. Per the germline V gene, CDR1 is SGHRS and CDR2 is YFSETQ. The CDR3 sequence is 17 residues long. The CDR3 coding sequence is TGCGCCAGCAGCTTGGTAGAGCTAGCGGGAGGGCCCGGGGAGCTGTTTTTT. As protein: CASSLVELAGGPGELFF.

A few counts support this clonotype. The chain couples TRBV5-5 to TRBJ2-3; D is uncertain. Germline V gives CDR1 SGHKS, CDR2 YYEKEE (reference sequence). The CDR3 contains 15 residues. The V end lost 4 bases, the J end lost 3 bases, and 15 bases lay between the germline ends. This CDR3 is CASSRQGLPTDTQYF. CDR3 sequence (DNA): TGTGCCAGCAGCCGTCAAGGTCTACCGACAGATACGCAGTATTTT.

This clonotype has a handful of counts. The chain has TRBV12-3 or TRBV12-4 and TRBJ2-2; perhaps D is TRBD1 or TRBD2 (6 bases each). The CDR3 is 16 residues long. Trimming removed 6 bases at V and 2 bases at J, with 16 bases between. As DNA, the CDR3 is TGTGCCAGCAGCGGGACACCGGGACTTAACACCGGGGAGCTGTTTTTT. It encodes CASSGTPGLNTGELFF.

There are many counts of this clonotype. The J gene is TRBJ2-3, the V gene TRBV20-1, with 9 bases lining up with TRBD2. CDR3 length: 14 residues. CDR1 is DFQATT, CDR2 SNEGSKA, per germline (reference sequence). The trim removed 6 bases at V and 2 bases at J, leaving 6 bases unmatched. CDR3 residues: CSAQSGRTTDTQYF. The CDR3 coding sequence is TGCAGTGCCCAGAGCGGGAGGACCACAGATACGCAGTATTTT.

This clonotype was detected only a few times. The chain has TRBV6-5 and TRBJ1-2, with D perhaps TRBD1 (5 bases). V lost 4 bases and J 6 bases, leaving 18 bases between the germline ends. CDR1 is MNHEY and CDR2 is SVGAGI in the germline V gene. The CDR3 contains 15 residues. For the CDR3, the DNA is TGTGCCAGCAGTTCCCTTGCTGGGGGAGCCCATGGCTACACCTTC. This encodes CASSSLAGGAHGYTF.

This clonotype was seen more than once but under ten times. The V gene is TRBV25-1, the J gene TRBJ2-5; TRBD1 agrees at 9 bases. The V and J ends lost 0 bases and 5 bases, in that order; junction bases with no gene match: 4. The CDR3 spans 15 residues. Germline V gives CDR1 MGHDK, CDR2 SYGVNS. The CDR3 DNA reads as TGTGCCAGCAGTGAATATGGGACAGGGCTTGAGACCCAGTACTTC. As protein: CASSEYGTGLETQYF.

This clonotype came up many times. The chain employs TRBV29-1 and TRBJ2-1; 10 nucleotides align to TRBD2. Germline V gene data show CDR1 as SQVTM and CDR2 as ANQGSEA. The junction had 16 bases not matched to a gene; V was cut back by 7 bases and J by 10 bases. This CDR3 is built from 15 residues. This chain's CDR3 is CSARPPSGRSGEQFF. DNA of the CDR3: TGCAGCGCCCGGCCCCCTAGCGGGAGATCGGGGGAGCAGTTCTTC.

The genes are TRBV29-1 and TRBJ2-7; a weak D match, TRBD1 (6 bases). The CDR3 is 14 amino acids. Trimming shortened V by 2 bases and J by 3 bases, and 14 bases separated the two germline ends. Germline V CDR1 and CDR2: SQVTM, ANQGSEA. CDR3 region: CSVEQDRSNYEQYF. The CDR3, as DNA: TGCAGCGTTGAACAAGACAGGAGCAACTACGAGCAGTACTTC.

This clonotype was picked up a small number of times. This sequence joins TRBV5-1 and TRBJ2-5; D not certain. Germline CDR1 and CDR2: SGHRS and YFSETQ. V dropped 0 bases and J dropped 2 bases, with 14 bases sitting between them. There are 16 residues in the CDR3. CDR3 nucleotide sequence: TGCGCCAGCAGCTTGGGGTTCCAGGAGCTACAAGAGACCCAGTACTTC. As protein: CASSLGFQELQETQYF.